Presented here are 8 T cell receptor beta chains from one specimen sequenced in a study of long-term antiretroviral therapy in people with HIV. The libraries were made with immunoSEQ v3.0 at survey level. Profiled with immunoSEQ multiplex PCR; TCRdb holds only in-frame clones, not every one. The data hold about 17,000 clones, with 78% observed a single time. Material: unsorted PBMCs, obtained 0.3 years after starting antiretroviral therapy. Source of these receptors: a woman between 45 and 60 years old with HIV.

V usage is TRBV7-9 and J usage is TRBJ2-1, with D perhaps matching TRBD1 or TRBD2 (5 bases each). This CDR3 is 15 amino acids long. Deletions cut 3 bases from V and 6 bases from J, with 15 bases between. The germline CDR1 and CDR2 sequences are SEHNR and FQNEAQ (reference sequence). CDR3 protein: CASSFGGTGSNEQFF. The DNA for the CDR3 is TGTGCCAGCAGCTTTGGGGGTACGGGCTCCAATGAGCAGTTCTTC.

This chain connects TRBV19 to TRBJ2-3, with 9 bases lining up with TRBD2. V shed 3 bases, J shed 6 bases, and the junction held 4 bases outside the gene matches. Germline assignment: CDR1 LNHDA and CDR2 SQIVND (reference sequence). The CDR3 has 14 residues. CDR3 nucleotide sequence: TGTGCCAGTAGTATTCAGGCGGGGGGGGATACGCAGTATTTT. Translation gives CASSIQAGGDTQYF. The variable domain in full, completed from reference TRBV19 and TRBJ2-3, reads DGGITQSPKYLFRKEGQNVTLSCEQNLNHDAMYWYRQDPGQGLRLIYYSQIVNDFQKGDIAEGYSVSREKKESFPLTVTSAQKNPTAFYLCASSIQAGGDTQYFGPGTRLTVL.

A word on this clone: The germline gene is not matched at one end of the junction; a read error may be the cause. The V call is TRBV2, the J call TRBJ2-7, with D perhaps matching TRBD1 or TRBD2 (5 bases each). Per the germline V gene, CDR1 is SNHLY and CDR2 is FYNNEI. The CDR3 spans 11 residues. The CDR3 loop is CASSDVGVPLF. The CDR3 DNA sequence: TGTGCCAGCAGTGATGTGGGGGTACCGCTCTTC.

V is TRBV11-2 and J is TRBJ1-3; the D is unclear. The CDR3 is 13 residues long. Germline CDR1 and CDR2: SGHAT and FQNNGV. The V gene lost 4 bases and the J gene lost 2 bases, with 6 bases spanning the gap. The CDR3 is CASSSGTGNTIYF. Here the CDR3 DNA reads TGTGCCAGCAGCTCGGGGACTGGAAACACCATATATTTT. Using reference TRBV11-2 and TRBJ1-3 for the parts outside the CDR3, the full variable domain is EAGVAQSPRYKIIEKRQSVAFWCNPISGHATLYWYQQILGQGPKLLIQFQNNGVVDDSQLPKDRFSAERLKGVDSTLKIQPAKLEDSAVYLCASSSGTGNTIYFGEGSWLTVV.

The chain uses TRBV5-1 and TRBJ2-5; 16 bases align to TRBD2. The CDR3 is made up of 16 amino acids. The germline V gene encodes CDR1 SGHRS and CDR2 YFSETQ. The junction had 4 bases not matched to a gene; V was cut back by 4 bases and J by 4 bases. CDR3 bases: TGCGCCAGCAGCCTGGGACTAGCGGGGGGGCGAGAGACCCAGTACTTC. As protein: CASSLGLAGGRETQYF. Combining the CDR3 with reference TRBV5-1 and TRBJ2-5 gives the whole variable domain KAGVTQTPRYLIKTRGQQVTLSCSPISGHRSVSWYQQTPGQGLQFLFEYFSETQRNKGNFPGRFSGRQFSNSRSEMNVSTLELGDSALYLCASSLGLAGGRETQYFGPGTRLLVL.

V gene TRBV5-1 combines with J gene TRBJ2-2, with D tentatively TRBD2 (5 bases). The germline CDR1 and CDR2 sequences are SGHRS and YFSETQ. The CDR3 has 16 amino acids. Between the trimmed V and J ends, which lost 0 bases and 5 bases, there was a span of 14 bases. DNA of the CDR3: TGCGCCAGCAGCTTGGACCAAAAAGGAGGTACCGGGGAGCTGTTTTTT. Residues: CASSLDQKGGTGELFF. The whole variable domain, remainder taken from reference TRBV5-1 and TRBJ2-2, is KAGVTQTPRYLIKTRGQQVTLSCSPISGHRSVSWYQQTPGQGLQFLFEYFSETQRNKGNFPGRFSGRQFSNSRSEMNVSTLELGDSALYLCASSLDQKGGTGELFFGEGSRLTVL.

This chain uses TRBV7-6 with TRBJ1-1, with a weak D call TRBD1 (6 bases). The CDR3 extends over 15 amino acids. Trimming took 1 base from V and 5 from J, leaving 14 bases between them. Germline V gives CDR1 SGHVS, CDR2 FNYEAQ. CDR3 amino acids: CASSLDRVGTTEAFF. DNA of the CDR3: TGTGCCAGCAGCTTAGACAGGGTTGGAACTACTGAAGCTTTCTTT.

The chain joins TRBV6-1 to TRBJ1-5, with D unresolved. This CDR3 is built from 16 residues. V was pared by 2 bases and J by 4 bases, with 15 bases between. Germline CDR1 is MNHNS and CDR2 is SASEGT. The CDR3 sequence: CASSEYVLADNQPQHF. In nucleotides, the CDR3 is TGTGCCAGCAGTGAATATGTTCTAGCAGATAATCAGCCCCAGCATTTT.